A selection of T cell receptor beta chains follows, all from one sample in a study of blood T cell repertoires in COVID-19. The table came from immunoSEQ multiplex PCR; TCRdb's copy has only in-frame clones and leaves some out. The table includes around 190,000 clones, under 80% detected once. Input material: peripheral blood. Every receptor here comes from a woman aged 45-59 years with acute or convalescent COVID-19. Each CDR3 is given with its conserved first and last residue. The order of the fields is D gene, V gene, CDR3 length, clone size, J gene, CDR3 protein, CDR3 DNA. A D gene is named only where the DNA matches it firmly. A clone size is listed for some rows: how often the clone was seen (once, few, many), or a class if it is expanded.

.,TRBV19,14,.,TRBJ2-3,CASSIGGHTDTQYF,TGTGCCAGTAGTATCGGCGGTCACACAGATACGCAGTATTTT
TRBD1,TRBV19,14,.,TRBJ1-5,CASSRTGPNQPQHF,TGTGCCAGTAGTCGGACAGGGCCCAATCAGCCCCAGCATTTT
.,TRBV5-6,15,few,TRBJ1-2,CASSLVTGVGYGYTF,TGTGCCAGCAGCTTGGTCACGGGTGTCGGCTATGGCTACACCTTC
.,TRBV7-8,13,few,TRBJ1-1,CASSPGQNTEAFF,TGTGCCAGCAGCCCCGGACAGAACACTGAAGCTTTCTTT
TRBD1,TRBV19,14,.,TRBJ1-2,CASNIPGQNYGYTF,TGTGCCAGTAATATCCCGGGACAGAACTATGGCTACACCTTC
TRBD2,TRBV2,13,.,TRBJ2-1,CARSGTSGNEQFF,TGTGCCCGATCCGGGACTAGCGGGAATGAGCAGTTCTTC
.,TRBV7-9,13,few,TRBJ2-1,CASTPAWANEQFF,TGTGCCAGCACACCAGCCTGGGCAAATGAGCAGTTCTTC
TRBD1,TRBV19,14,once,TRBJ2-7,CASSLGQGVDEQYF,TGTGCCAGTAGTTTGGGACAGGGGGTCGACGAGCAGTACTTC
TRBD2,TRBV27,15,.,TRBJ2-2,CASSFGLAGTGELFF,TGTGCCAGCAGTTTCGGACTAGCGGGGACAGGGGAGCTGTTTTTT
.,TRBV30,16,.,TRBJ2-7,CAWSVQGFDSSYEQYF,TGTGCCTGGAGTGTACAAGGGTTCGACAGCTCCTACGAGCAGTACTTC
.,TRBV21-1,17,.,TRBJ1-2,CASSKSSGGTHDYGYTF,TGTGCCAGCAGCAAATCCTCCGGGGGAACTCATGACTATGGCTACACCTTC
.,TRBV2,13,.,TRBJ1-2,CASSDRVVDGYTF,TGTGCCAGCAGTGACAGGGTAGTAGATGGCTACACCTTC
.,TRBV11-2,15,.,TRBJ2-1,CASSLDRGAYNEQFF,TGTGCCAGCAGCTTAGATCGGGGTGCCTACAATGAGCAGTTCTTC
TRBD1,TRBV19,18,.,TRBJ2-7,CASSIKGGKGASGYEQYF,TGTGCCAGTAGTATAAAAGGGGGAAAGGGGGCGTCAGGCTACGAGCAGTACTTC
.,TRBV11-3,14,.,TRBJ2-1,CASSLEGLGGEQFF,TGTGCCAGCAGCTTAGAAGGCCTAGGGGGTGAGCAGTTCTTC
.,TRBV11-2,13,once,TRBJ1-5,CASSRNSNQPQHF,TGTGCCAGCAGCCGTAATAGCAATCAGCCCCAGCATTTT
TRBD2,TRBV28,15,.,TRBJ2-1,CASTAGGGSHNEQFF,TGTGCCAGCACCGCGGGGGGAGGATCCCACAATGAGCAGTTCTTC
.,TRBV4-1,15,.,TRBJ2-1,CASSQVAGVLGEQFF,TGCGCCAGCAGCCAAGTGGCAGGGGTATTGGGTGAGCAGTTCTTC
.,TRBV21-1,20,.,TRBJ1-4,CASSAPLLYGPGRANEKLFF,TGTGCCAGCAGCGCCCCACTCCTTTACGGGCCTGGGAGGGCTAATGAAAAACTGTTTTTT
.,TRBV5-4,15,.,TRBJ1-4,CASSLGGLLNEKLFF,TGTGCCAGCAGCTTGGGGGGACTCCTTAATGAAAAACTGTTTTTT
.,TRBV3-1/TRBV3-2,13,.,TRBJ2-1,CASSQLDTNEQFF,TGTGCCAGCAGCCAGTTAGACACGAATGAGCAGTTCTTC
.,TRBV20-1,11,.,TRBJ2-1,CSAPYWNEQFF,TGCAGTGCTCCCTACTGGAATGAGCAGTTCTTC
.,TRBV19,15,.,TRBJ2-3,CASSIPSMVTDTQYF,TGTGCCAGTAGTATCCCCTCTATGGTCACAGATACGCAGTATTTT
.,TRBV19,14,few,TRBJ2-1,CASSFRTDTNEQFF,TGTGCCAGTAGTTTCCGGACAGATACTAATGAGCAGTTCTTC
.,TRBV13,15,.,TRBJ2-2,CASSLVQGNTGELFF,TGTGCCAGCAGCTTGGTTCAGGGTAACACCGGGGAGCTGTTTTTT
.,TRBV28,15,.,TRBJ2-6,CASSGSGSGANVLTF,TGTGCCAGCAGTGGGTCGGGCTCTGGGGCCAACGTCCTGACTTTC
TRBD1,TRBV28,19,.,TRBJ2-7,CASSSSIGAGTGAAYEQYF,TGTGCCAGCAGTTCTAGTATAGGTGCCGGGACAGGGGCCGCCTACGAGCAGTACTTC
.,TRBV9,16,.,TRBJ1-4,CASSAYSGTTNEKLFF,TGTGCCAGCAGCGCCTACTCCGGGACAACTAATGAAAAACTGTTTTTT
TRBD1,TRBV2,13,.,TRBJ1-1,CASKTGGNTEAFF,TGTGCCAGCAAAACAGGGGGGAACACTGAAGCTTTCTTT
.,TRBV24-1,13,.,TRBJ2-7,CATTRQIYYEQYF,TGTGCCACCACTCGACAGATTTACTACGAGCAGTACTTC
.,TRBV2,11,few,TRBJ1-4,CASSSREKLFF,TGTGCCAGCAGTTCGAGGGAAAAACTGTTTTTT
TRBD1,TRBV7-7,15,.,TRBJ2-7,CASSLGPGQTYEQYF,TGTGCTAGCAGCTTGGGACCGGGACAGACCTACGAGCAGTACTTC
.,TRBV21-1,16,.,TRBJ2-7,CASSKSASQGPDEQYF,TGTGCCAGCAGCAAATCCGCGAGCCAGGGCCCCGACGAGCAGTACTTC
.,TRBV5-1,14,few,TRBJ1-1,CASSLLQGGTEAFF,TGCGCCAGCAGCTTGTTACAGGGTGGGACTGAAGCTTTCTTT
TRBD1,TRBV10-1,15,once,TRBJ1-2,CASSPGTGGTYGYTF,TGCGCCAGCAGCCCCGGGACAGGGGGAACTTATGGCTACACCTTC
TRBD1,TRBV9,15,once,TRBJ1-1,CASSTTGGAGTEAFF,TGTGCCAGCAGCACAACAGGGGGCGCAGGCACTGAAGCTTTCTTT
.,TRBV18,13,.,TRBJ2-3,CASSPQGTDTQYF,TGTGCCAGCTCACCGCAGGGCACAGATACGCAGTATTTT
.,TRBV4-2,13,few,TRBJ1-4,CASSPEGRGKLFF,TGTGCCAGCAGCCCCGAAGGGAGGGGAAAACTGTTTTTT
TRBD2,TRBV9,18,.,TRBJ2-5,CASSVETSGSAFPETQYF,TGTGCCAGCAGCGTCGAGACTAGCGGGAGTGCTTTTCCGGAGACCCAGTACTTC
.,TRBV3-1/TRBV3-2,17,.,TRBJ2-1,CASSHLAPKTSYNEQFF,TGTGCCAGCAGCCATCTTGCCCCAAAGACTAGTTACAATGAGCAGTTCTTC